This T cell receptor (beta chain) emerged from a study of T cells after posttransplantation cyclophosphamide. Study conclusions and caveats: Donor CD8+ memory clones often dominated recipient blood repertoires at later times.

Assay used: immunoSEQ multiplex PCR; TCRdb lists only in-frame clones, some missing. The sample lists 45,000 to 65,000 clones, 90% to 95% seen once, with about 3% in the top ten. Comments on this clone: What it binds is unknown.

V was pared by 3 bases and J by 1 base, with 7 bases between. The CDR3 has 14 amino acids. Germline values: CDR1 SGHRS, CDR2 YFSETQ. Sequenced material: PBMCs. The receptor comes from a woman in her twenties or thirties in good health and a related stem cell transplant donor. V is TRBV5-1 and J is TRBJ2-2; D is perhaps TRBD1 (5 bases). The CDR3 DNA is TGCGCCAGCAGCTCCACAGGGAACACCGGGGAGCTGTTTTTT. Translation: CASSSTGNTGELFF. The complete variable domain, with remaining parts taken from reference TRBV5-1 and TRBJ2-2, reads KAGVTQTPRYLIKTRGQQVTLSCSPISGHRSVSWYQQTPGQGLQFLFEYFSETQRNKGNFPGRFSGRQFSNSRSEMNVSTLELGDSALYLCASSSTGNTGELFFGEGSRLTVL.